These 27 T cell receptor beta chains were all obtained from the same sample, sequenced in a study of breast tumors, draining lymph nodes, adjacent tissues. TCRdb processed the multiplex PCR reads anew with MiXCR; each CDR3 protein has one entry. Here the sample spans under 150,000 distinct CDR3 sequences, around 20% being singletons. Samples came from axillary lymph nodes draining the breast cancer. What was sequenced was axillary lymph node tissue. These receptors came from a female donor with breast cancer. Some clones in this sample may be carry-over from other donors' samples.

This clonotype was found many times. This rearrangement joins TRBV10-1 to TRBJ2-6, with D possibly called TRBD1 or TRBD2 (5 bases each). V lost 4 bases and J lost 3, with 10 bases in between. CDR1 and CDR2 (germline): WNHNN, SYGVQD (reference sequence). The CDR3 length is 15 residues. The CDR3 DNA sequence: TGCGCCAGCAGTGGGGGGAGACTTGGGGCCAACGTCCTGACTTTC. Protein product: CASSGGRLGANVLTF.

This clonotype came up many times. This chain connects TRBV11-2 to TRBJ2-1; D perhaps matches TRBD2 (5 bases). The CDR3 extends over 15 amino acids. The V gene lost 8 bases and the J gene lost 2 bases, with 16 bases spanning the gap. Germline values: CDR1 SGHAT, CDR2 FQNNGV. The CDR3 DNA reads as TGTGCCAGCGGGATCGACTACTCCCCCTACAATGAGCAGTTCTTC. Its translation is CASGIDYSPYNEQFF.

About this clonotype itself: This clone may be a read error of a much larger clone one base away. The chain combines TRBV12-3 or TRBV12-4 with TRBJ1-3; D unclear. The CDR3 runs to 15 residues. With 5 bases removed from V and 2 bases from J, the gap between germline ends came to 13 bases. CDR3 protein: CASSADRHPGNTIYF. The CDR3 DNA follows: TGTGCCAGCAGTGCCGACCGACACCCTGGAAACACCATATATTTT.

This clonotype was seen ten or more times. CDR3 sequence reads: CASSLELGPRGYTF. CDR3 bases: TGTGCCAGCAGCTTAGAATTGGGCCCGCGAGGCTACACCTTC. The gene calls are TRBV7-2 and TRBJ1-2; D is undetermined. This CDR3 has 14 residues. In germline, CDR1 is SGHTA, CDR2 FQGNSA. V was clipped by 1 base and J by 8 bases, with 14 bases between them.

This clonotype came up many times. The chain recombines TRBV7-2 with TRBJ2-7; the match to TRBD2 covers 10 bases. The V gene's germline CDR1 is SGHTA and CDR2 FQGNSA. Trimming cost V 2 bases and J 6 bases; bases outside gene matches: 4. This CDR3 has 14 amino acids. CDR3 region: CASSLSSGRGEQYF. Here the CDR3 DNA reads TGTGCCAGCAGCTTATCTAGCGGGAGAGGCGAGCAGTACTTC.

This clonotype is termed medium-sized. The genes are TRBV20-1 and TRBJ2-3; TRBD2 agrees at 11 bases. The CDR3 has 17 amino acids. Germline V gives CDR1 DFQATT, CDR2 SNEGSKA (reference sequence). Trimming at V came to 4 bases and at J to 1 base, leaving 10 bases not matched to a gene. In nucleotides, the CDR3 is TGCAGTGCTACGTGGGCTAGCGGGAGGTGGGGCACAGATACGCAGTATTTT. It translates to CSATWASGRWGTDTQYF.

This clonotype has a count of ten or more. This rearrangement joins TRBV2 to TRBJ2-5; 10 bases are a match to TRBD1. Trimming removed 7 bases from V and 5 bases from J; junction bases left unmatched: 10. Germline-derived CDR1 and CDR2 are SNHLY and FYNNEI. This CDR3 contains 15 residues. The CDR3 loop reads CASTPGQGGPETQYF. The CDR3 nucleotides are TGTGCCAGCACTCCTGGACAGGGGGGGCCCGAGACCCAGTACTTC. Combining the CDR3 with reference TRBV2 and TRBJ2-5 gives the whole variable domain EPEVTQTPSHQVTQMGQEVILRCVPISNHLYFYWYRQILGQKVEFLVSFYNNEISEKSEIFDDQFSVERPDGSNFTLKIRSTKLEDSAMYFCASTPGQGGPETQYFGPGTRLLVL.

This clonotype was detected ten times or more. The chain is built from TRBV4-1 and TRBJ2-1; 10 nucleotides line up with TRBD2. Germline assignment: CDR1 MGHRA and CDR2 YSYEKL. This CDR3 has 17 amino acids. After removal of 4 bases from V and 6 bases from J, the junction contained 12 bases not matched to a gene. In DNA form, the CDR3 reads TGCGCCAGCAGCCCCCATTCGCTAGCGGGAGATCGCAATGAGCAGTTCTTC. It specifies CASSPHSLAGDRNEQFF.

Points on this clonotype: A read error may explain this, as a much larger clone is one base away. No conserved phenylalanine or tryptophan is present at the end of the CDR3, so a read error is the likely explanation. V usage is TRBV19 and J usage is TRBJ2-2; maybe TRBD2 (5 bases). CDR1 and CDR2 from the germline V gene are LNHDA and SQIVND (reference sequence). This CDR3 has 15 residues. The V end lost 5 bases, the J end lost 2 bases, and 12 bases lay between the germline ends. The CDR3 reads CASSQTGINTGELFV. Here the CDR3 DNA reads TGTGCCAGTAGTCAGACGGGGATTAACACCGGGGAGCTGTTTGTT.

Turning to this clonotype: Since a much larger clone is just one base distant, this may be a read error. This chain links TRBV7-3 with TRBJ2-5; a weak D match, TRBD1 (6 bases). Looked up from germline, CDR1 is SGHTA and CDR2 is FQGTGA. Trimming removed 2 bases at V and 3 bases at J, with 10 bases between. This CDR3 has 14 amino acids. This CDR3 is CASSLAAGEETQYF. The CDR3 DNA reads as TGTGCCAGCAGCTTAGCGGCAGGGGAAGAGACCCAGTACTTC.

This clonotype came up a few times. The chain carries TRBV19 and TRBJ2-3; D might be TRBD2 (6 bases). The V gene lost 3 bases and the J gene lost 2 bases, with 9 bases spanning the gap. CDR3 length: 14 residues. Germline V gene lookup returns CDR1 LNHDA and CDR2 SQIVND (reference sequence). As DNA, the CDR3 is TGTGCCAGTAGTATTAGCGGCTTCACAGATACGCAGTATTTT. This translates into CASSISGFTDTQYF. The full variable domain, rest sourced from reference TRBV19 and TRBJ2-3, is DGGITQSPKYLFRKEGQNVTLSCEQNLNHDAMYWYRQDPGQGLRLIYYSQIVNDFQKGDIAEGYSVSREKKESFPLTVTSAQKNPTAFYLCASSISGFTDTQYFGPGTRLTVL.

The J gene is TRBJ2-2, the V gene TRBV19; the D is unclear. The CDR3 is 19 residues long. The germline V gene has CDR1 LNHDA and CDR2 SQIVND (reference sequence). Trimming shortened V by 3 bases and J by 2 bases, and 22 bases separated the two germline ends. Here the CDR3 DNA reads TGTGCCAGTAGTATGCTAGTTTATGAGGTAGAGCCTAACACCGGGGAGCTGTTTTTT. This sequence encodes CASSMLVYEVEPNTGELFF.

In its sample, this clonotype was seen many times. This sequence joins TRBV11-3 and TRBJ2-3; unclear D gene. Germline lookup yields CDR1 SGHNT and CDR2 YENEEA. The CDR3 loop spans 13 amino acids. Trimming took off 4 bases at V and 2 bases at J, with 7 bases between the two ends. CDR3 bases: TGTGCCAGCAGCTATGAGAACACAGATACGCAGTATTTT. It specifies CASSYENTDTQYF. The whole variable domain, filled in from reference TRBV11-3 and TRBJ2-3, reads EAGVVQSPRYKIIEKKQPVAFWCNPISGHNTLYWYLQNLGQGPELLIRYENEEAVDDSQLPKDRFSAERLKGVDSTLKIQPAELGDSAVYLCASSYENTDTQYFGPGTRLTVL.

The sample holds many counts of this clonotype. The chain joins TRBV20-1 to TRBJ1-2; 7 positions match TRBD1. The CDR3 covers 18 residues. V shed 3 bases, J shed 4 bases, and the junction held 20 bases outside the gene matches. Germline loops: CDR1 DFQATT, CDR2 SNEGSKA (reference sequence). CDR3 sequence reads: CSASGLLDGQEASYGYTF. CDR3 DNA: TGCAGTGCTAGTGGCCTTCTCGACGGACAGGAGGCCTCCTATGGCTACACCTTC.

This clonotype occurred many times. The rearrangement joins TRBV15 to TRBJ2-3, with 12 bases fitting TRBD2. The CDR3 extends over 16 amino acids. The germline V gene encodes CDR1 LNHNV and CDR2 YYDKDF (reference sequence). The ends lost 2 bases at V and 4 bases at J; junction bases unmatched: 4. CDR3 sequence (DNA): TGTGCCACCAGCAGATCTAGCGGGAGGGCAGCAGATACGCAGTATTTT. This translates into CATSRSSGRAADTQYF.

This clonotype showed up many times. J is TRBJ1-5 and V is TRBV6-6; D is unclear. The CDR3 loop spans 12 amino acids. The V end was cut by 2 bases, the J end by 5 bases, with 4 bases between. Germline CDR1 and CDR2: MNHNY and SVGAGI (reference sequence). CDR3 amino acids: CASSYRDQPQHF. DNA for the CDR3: TGTGCCAGCAGTTACCGAGATCAGCCCCAGCATTTT.

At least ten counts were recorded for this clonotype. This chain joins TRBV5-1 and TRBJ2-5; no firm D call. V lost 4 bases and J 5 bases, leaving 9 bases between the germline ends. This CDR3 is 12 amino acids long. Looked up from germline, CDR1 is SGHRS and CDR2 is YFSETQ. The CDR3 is CASSLGPETQYF. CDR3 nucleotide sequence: TGCGCCAGCAGCCTTGGGCCCGAGACCCAGTACTTC.

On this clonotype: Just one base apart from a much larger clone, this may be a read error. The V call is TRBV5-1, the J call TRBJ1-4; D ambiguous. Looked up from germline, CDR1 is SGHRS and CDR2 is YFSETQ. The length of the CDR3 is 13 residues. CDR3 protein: CASSLVPNEKLLF. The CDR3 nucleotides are TGCGCCAGCAGCTTGGTTCCTAATGAAAAACTGTTGTTT.

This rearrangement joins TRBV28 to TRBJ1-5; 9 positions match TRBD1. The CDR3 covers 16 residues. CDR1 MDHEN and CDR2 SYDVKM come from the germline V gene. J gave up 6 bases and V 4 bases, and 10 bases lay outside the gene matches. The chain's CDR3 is CASSSADRGRGQPQHF. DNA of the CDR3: TGTGCCAGCAGTTCGGCCGACAGGGGGAGAGGTCAGCCCCAGCATTTT.

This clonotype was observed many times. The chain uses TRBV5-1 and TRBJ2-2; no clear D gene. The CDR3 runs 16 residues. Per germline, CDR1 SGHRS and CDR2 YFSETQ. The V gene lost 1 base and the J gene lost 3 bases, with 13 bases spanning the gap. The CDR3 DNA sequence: TGCGCCAGCAGCTTGAACGGATATGGGGACACCGGGGAGCTGTTTTTT. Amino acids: CASSLNGYGDTGELFF.

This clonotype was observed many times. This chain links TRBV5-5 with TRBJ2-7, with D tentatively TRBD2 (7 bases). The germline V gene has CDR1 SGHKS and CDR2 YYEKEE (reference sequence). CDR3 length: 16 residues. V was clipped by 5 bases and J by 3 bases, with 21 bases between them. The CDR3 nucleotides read TGTGCCAGCAGACCCGGTGGGGCGGGGGCTCTCTACGAGCAGTACTTC. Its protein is CASRPGGAGALYEQYF. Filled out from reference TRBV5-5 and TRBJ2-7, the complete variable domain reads DAGVTQSPTHLIKTRGQQVTLRCSPISGHKSVSWYQQVLGQGPQFIFQYYEKEERGRGNFPDRFSARQFPNYSSELNVNALLLGDSALYLCASRPGGAGALYEQYFGPGTRLTVT.

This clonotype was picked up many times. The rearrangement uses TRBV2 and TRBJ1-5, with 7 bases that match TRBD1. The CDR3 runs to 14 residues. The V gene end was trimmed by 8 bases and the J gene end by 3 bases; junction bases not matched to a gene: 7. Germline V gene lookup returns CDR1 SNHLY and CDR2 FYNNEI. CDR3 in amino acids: CASVRGLNNQPQHF. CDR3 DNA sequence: TGTGCCAGCGTGAGGGGGCTGAACAATCAGCCCCAGCATTTT.

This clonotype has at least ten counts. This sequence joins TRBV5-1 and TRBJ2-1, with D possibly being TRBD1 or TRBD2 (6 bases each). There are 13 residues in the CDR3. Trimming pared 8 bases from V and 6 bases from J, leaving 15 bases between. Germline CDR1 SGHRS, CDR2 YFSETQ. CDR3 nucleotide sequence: TGCGCCAGTGGCTCGGGGGCGGGCAATGAGCAGTTCTTC. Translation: CASGSGAGNEQFF.

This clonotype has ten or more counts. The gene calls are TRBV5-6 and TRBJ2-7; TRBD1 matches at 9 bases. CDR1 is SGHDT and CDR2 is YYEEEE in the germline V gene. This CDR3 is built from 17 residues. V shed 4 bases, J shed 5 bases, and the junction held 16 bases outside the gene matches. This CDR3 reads CASSALLRDREGDEQYF. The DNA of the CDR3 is TGTGCCAGCAGCGCCCTCCTCCGGGACAGGGAGGGGGACGAGCAGTACTTC.

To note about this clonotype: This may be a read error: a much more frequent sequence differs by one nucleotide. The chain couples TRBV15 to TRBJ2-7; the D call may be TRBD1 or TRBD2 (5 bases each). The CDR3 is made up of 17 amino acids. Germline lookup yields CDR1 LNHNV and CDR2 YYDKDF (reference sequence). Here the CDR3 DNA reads TGTGCCACCTGCAGGGACCGGGACGCCCTTGTGAACCTCGAGCAGTACTTC. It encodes CATCRDRDALVNLEQYF.

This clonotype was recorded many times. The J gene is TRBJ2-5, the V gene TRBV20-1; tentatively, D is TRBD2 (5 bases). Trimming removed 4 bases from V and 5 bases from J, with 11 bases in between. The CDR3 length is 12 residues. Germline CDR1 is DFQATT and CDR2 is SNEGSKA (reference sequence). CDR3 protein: CSAIGSEETQYF. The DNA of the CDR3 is TGCAGTGCTATTGGTAGCGAGGAGACCCAGTACTTC.

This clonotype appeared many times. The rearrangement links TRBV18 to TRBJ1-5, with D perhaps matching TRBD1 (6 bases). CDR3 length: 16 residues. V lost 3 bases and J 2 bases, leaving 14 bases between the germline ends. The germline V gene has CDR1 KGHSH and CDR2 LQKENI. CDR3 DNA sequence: TGTGCCAGCTCACCGAAGGGGGGCACGGGCAATCAGCCCCAGCATTTT. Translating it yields CASSPKGGTGNQPQHF.